This is a list of T cell receptor beta chains from one sample in a study of blood T cell repertoires in COVID-19. Assay: immunoSEQ multiplex PCR; the TCRdb copy retains only in-frame clones and omits some. The repertoire has roughly 64,000 clones, 80% to 90% of them found once; the top ten carry roughly 3%. Sequencing was done on a sample of peripheral blood. Receptors originate from a man over 45 with active COVID-19. The CDR3 runs from the conserved cysteine through the conserved F or W. Fields, in order: D gene, J gene, clone size, V gene, CDR3 protein, CDR3 DNA. The D gene is left open where the match is weak. Some rows have no size entry. The others give once, few or many, or a class for an expanded clone.

D gene: TRBD2
J gene: TRBJ2-7
clone size: NA
V gene: TRBV6-5
CDR3 protein: CASGREALYEQYF
CDR3 DNA: TGTGCCAGCGGGCGGGAGGCCCTATACGAGCAGTACTTC

D gene: TRBD2
J gene: TRBJ2-1
clone size: NA
V gene: TRBV28
CDR3 protein: CASNTVAGGPGNEQFF
CDR3 DNA: TGTGCCAGCAATACAGTAGCGGGAGGGCCGGGGAATGAGCAGTTCTTC

D gene: NA
J gene: TRBJ2-3
clone size: NA
V gene: TRBV30
CDR3 protein: CAWSVQSIGTDTQYF
CDR3 DNA: TGTGCCTGGAGTGTACAGTCGATTGGGACAGATACGCAGTATTTT

D gene: NA
J gene: TRBJ2-7
clone size: NA
V gene: TRBV7-9
CDR3 protein: CASSLGGLDSYEQYF
CDR3 DNA: TGTGCCAGCAGCTTAGGCGGGCTAGACTCCTACGAGCAGTACTTC

D gene: NA
J gene: TRBJ1-5
clone size: NA
V gene: TRBV19
CDR3 protein: CASSQPRGHSNQPQHF
CDR3 DNA: TGTGCCAGTAGTCAACCCCGAGGGCATAGCAATCAGCCCCAGCATTTT

D gene: NA
J gene: TRBJ1-2
clone size: NA
V gene: TRBV7-6
CDR3 protein: CASSLPPGPSYGYTF
CDR3 DNA: TGTGCCAGCAGCTTACCCCCGGGTCCCAGCTATGGCTACACCTTC

D gene: NA
J gene: TRBJ2-5
clone size: once
V gene: TRBV18
CDR3 protein: CASSPNTQETQYF
CDR3 DNA: TGTGCCAGCTCACCAAACACCCAAGAGACCCAGTACTTC

D gene: NA
J gene: TRBJ1-5
clone size: NA
V gene: TRBV5-8
CDR3 protein: CASSLLYGAGVQPQHF
CDR3 DNA: TGTGCCAGCAGCTTGTTATACGGGGCAGGGGTTCAGCCCCAGCATTTT

D gene: NA
J gene: TRBJ2-7
clone size: NA
V gene: TRBV6-1
CDR3 protein: CASSEGYGERYEQYF
CDR3 DNA: TGTGCCAGCAGTGAAGGGTATGGTGAGAGATACGAGCAGTACTTC

D gene: TRBD2
J gene: TRBJ2-5
clone size: NA
V gene: TRBV3-1/TRBV3-2
CDR3 protein: CASSEKRESQGPGETQYF
CDR3 DNA: TGTGCCAGCAGCGAGAAGCGGGAGAGCCAGGGACCCGGGGAGACCCAGTACTTC

D gene: TRBD1
J gene: TRBJ1-1
clone size: NA
V gene: TRBV6-5
CDR3 protein: CASTPGGGDTEAFF
CDR3 DNA: TGTGCCAGCACCCCAGGGGGCGGGGACACTGAAGCTTTCTTT

D gene: TRBD2
J gene: TRBJ2-7
clone size: NA
V gene: TRBV6-5
CDR3 protein: CASSNPGRDEQYF
CDR3 DNA: TGTGCCAGCTCGAACCCTGGGAGGGACGAGCAGTACTTC

D gene: TRBD2
J gene: TRBJ2-1
clone size: NA
V gene: TRBV7-3
CDR3 protein: CASRPFGLGGTEQFF
CDR3 DNA: TGTGCCAGCAGACCCTTCGGACTAGGCGGGACTGAGCAGTTCTTC

D gene: TRBD1
J gene: TRBJ1-5
clone size: NA
V gene: TRBV6-5
CDR3 protein: CASSSGTGTTQPQHF
CDR3 DNA: TGTGCCAGCAGCTCCGGGACAGGGACCACTCAGCCCCAGCATTTT

D gene: NA
J gene: TRBJ1-3
clone size: NA
V gene: TRBV5-5
CDR3 protein: CASSYGGLAGNTIYF
CDR3 DNA: TGTGCCAGCAGCTATGGGGGGTTAGCTGGAAACACCATATATTTT

D gene: NA
J gene: TRBJ2-3
clone size: NA
V gene: TRBV27
CDR3 protein: CASSRGSGFTDTQYF
CDR3 DNA: TGTGCCAGCAGCCGGGGTAGCGGCTTCACAGATACGCAGTATTTT

D gene: NA
J gene: TRBJ1-2
clone size: NA
V gene: TRBV5-1
CDR3 protein: CASSLEATENGYTF
CDR3 DNA: TGCGCCAGCAGCTTGGAAGCGACAGAGAATGGCTACACCTTC

D gene: TRBD2
J gene: TRBJ2-1
clone size: NA
V gene: TRBV5-1
CDR3 protein: CASSLEVAGDNEQFF
CDR3 DNA: TGCGCCAGCAGCTTGGAGGTAGCGGGGGACAATGAGCAGTTCTTC

D gene: TRBD1
J gene: TRBJ1-2
clone size: NA
V gene: TRBV9
CDR3 protein: CASGTGLNYGYTF
CDR3 DNA: TGTGCCAGTGGGACAGGCCTTAACTATGGCTACACCTTC

D gene: NA
J gene: TRBJ2-3
clone size: NA
V gene: TRBV12-3/TRBV12-4
CDR3 protein: CASSRQGDTQYF
CDR3 DNA: TGTGCCAGCAGTCGCCAGGGGGATACGCAGTATTTT

D gene: NA
J gene: TRBJ2-7
clone size: NA
V gene: TRBV6-5
CDR3 protein: CASTRDGSSYEQYF
CDR3 DNA: TGTGCCAGCACGCGGGACGGAAGCTCCTACGAGCAGTACTTC

D gene: NA
J gene: TRBJ2-3
clone size: NA
V gene: TRBV30
CDR3 protein: CAWSLPGSPTDTQYF
CDR3 DNA: TGTGCCTGGAGTTTGCCAGGGTCACCCACAGATACGCAGTATTTT

D gene: TRBD2
J gene: TRBJ2-1
clone size: once
V gene: TRBV4-2
CDR3 protein: CASSQEGGGVDEQFF
CDR3 DNA: TGTGCCAGCAGCCAAGAAGGCGGGGGGGTCGATGAGCAGTTCTTC

D gene: NA
J gene: TRBJ1-1
clone size: once
V gene: TRBV7-2
CDR3 protein: CASRSTPRLNTEAFF
CDR3 DNA: TGTGCCAGCAGATCAACTCCTCGTTTGAACACTGAAGCTTTCTTT

D gene: TRBD2
J gene: TRBJ2-1
clone size: NA
V gene: TRBV6-6
CDR3 protein: CASSLTQTSGNSYNEQFF
CDR3 DNA: TGTGCCAGCAGTCTCACCCAGACTAGCGGGAATTCCTACAATGAGCAGTTCTTC

D gene: NA
J gene: TRBJ2-3
clone size: NA
V gene: TRBV4-1
CDR3 protein: CASSQEWPNTQYF
CDR3 DNA: TGCGCCAGCAGCCAAGAGTGGCCGAATACGCAGTATTTT

D gene: NA
J gene: TRBJ1-4
clone size: once
V gene: TRBV19
CDR3 protein: CASRGTMTATNEKLFF
CDR3 DNA: TGTGCCAGTAGGGGGACTATGACCGCGACTAATGAAAAACTGTTTTTT

D gene: TRBD1
J gene: TRBJ2-7
clone size: NA
V gene: TRBV30
CDR3 protein: CAWSAGTGGYEQYF
CDR3 DNA: TGTGCCTGGAGTGCCGGGACAGGGGGTTACGAGCAGTACTTC

D gene: TRBD1
J gene: TRBJ1-2
clone size: NA
V gene: TRBV6-5
CDR3 protein: CASSLDRVDGYTF
CDR3 DNA: TGTGCCAGCAGTCTCGACAGGGTGGATGGCTACACCTTC

D gene: TRBD1
J gene: TRBJ1-2
clone size: NA
V gene: TRBV5-1
CDR3 protein: CASSLGQGADYGYTF
CDR3 DNA: TGCGCCAGCAGCTTGGGACAGGGGGCAGACTATGGCTACACCTTC

D gene: TRBD2
J gene: TRBJ2-7
clone size: once
V gene: TRBV5-6
CDR3 protein: CASSPPSGGASYEQYF
CDR3 DNA: TGTGCCAGCAGCCCTCCTAGCGGGGGGGCCTCCTACGAGCAGTACTTC